This T cell receptor beta chain was captured in a study of blood T cell repertoires in COVID-19. For the study at large: Samples of COVID-19 (acute and convalescent) were obtained from the United States, Italy and Spain.

There are 16 residues in the CDR3. V gave up 5 bases and J gave up 7 bases; unmatched junction bases: 10. Germline V gives CDR1 SEHNR, CDR2 FQNEAQ (reference sequence). Data came from immunoSEQ multiplex PCR; TCRdb stores just in-frame clones and leaves some out. The sample has 130,000 to 150,000 clones, more than 75% seen once. The TCR was taken from a human donor in a cohort sampled during active COVID-19. The source material was peripheral blood. The genes are TRBV7-9 and TRBJ2-7; 14 bases fit TRBD2. The CDR3, as DNA: TGTGCCAGCAGCACTAGACTAGCGGGGGGGCCGCAAGAGCAGTACTTC. Translation gives CASSTRLAGGPQEQYF.